The 13 T cell receptor beta chains below all came from one sample that was sequenced in a study of blood T cell repertoires in COVID-19. Measured with immunoSEQ multiplex PCR; TCRdb has only the in-frame clones, and not every one. The sample includes about 260,000 clones, 87% seen only once; the top ten take under 2.5%. Sequencing was carried out using peripheral blood. The receptors stem from a woman in her 50s with acute or convalescent COVID-19.

The J gene is TRBJ2-1, the V gene TRBV15, with D maybe TRBD2 (5 bases). Trimming pared 3 bases from V and 4 bases from J, leaving 13 bases between. The CDR3 has 15 residues. In germline, CDR1 is LNHNV, CDR2 YYDKDF (reference sequence). The CDR3 region has the DNA TGTGCCACCAGCAGCCACCGGGATTCTTACAATGAGCAGTTCTTC. Residues: CATSSHRDSYNEQFF.

The chain has TRBV12-2 and TRBJ2-4; the table's D call TRBD1 went unverified against the DNA. TRBV12-2 is designated a pseudogene. CDR3 size: 22 residues. CDR3 in DNA: TGTGCAAGTCGCTTATATCCGGGACAGGGATCCGTCGGATCAATAGCCAAAAACATTCAGTACTTC. Translation gives CASRLYPGQGSVGSIAKNIQYF.

J is TRBJ2-2 and V is TRBV6-1; TRBD2 aligns across 7 bases. Unmatched junction bases numbered 2, after V lost 3 bases and J lost 4 bases. CDR1 is MNHNS, CDR2 SASEGT, per germline. CDR3 size: 14 residues. The CDR3 here is CASSEWGGTGELFF. DNA of the CDR3: TGTGCCAGCAGTGAGTGGGGGGGCACCGGGGAGCTGTTTTTT.

The gene calls are TRBV29-1 and TRBJ1-6; 8 positions agree with TRBD1. The CDR3 covers 12 residues. Unmatched junction bases numbered 2, after V lost 6 bases and J lost 7 bases. Germline CDR1 SQVTM, CDR2 ANQGSEA. CDR3 amino acids: CSVGQENSPLHF. The CDR3 coding sequence is TGCAGCGTGGGACAGGAAAATTCACCCCTCCACTTT.

The chain employs TRBV19 and TRBJ1-3; 7 bases are shared with TRBD1. Trimming cost V 6 bases and J 3 bases; bases outside gene matches: 5. The CDR3 has 14 amino acids. From germline, CDR1 is LNHDA and CDR2 SQIVND (reference sequence). CDR3 protein: CASRKTGLGNTIYF. DNA of the CDR3: TGTGCCAGTAGGAAGACAGGGCTTGGAAACACCATATATTTT.

The chain carries TRBV4-1 and TRBJ2-3; D is possibly TRBD2 (6 bases). The CDR3 has 14 amino acids. V lost 4 bases to trimming and J lost 4 bases, with 12 bases between them. Germline CDR1 MGHRA, CDR2 YSYEKL. The CDR3 nucleotides read TGCGCCAGCAGCCTGGGGGACTCGGCAGATACGCAGTATTTT. Translation gives CASSLGDSADTQYF.

The chain is built from TRBV6-4 and TRBJ2-5, with TRBD1 as a possible D gene (6 bases). The V and J ends lost 4 bases and 4 bases respectively, with 10 bases between them. Germline V gene data show CDR1 as MRHNA and CDR2 as SNTAGT. The CDR3 is 13 amino acids. CDR3 in DNA: TGTGCCAGCAGTGCAGGGGCTAGAGAGACCCAGTACTTC. Translated: CASSAGARETQYF.

The rearrangement joins TRBV6-5 to TRBJ2-3, with a weak D call TRBD1 (5 bases). V lost 6 bases to trimming and J lost 4 bases, with 17 bases between them. In germline, CDR1 is MNHEY, CDR2 SVGAGI. CDR3 length: 15 residues. The CDR3 loop is CASSLTGPTADTQYF. The CDR3 nucleotides read TGTGCCAGCAGCCTAACAGGACCGACGGCAGATACGCAGTATTTT.

In its sample, this clone was seen once. The chain joins TRBV3-1 (or the pseudogene TRBV3-2) to TRBJ1-4; 9 bases map to TRBD1. Germline assignment: CDR1 LGHDT and CDR2 YNNKEL (reference sequence). V lost 2 bases and J lost 2; bases outside the gene matches: 3. The CDR3 is 16 residues long. The chain's CDR3 is CASSQNTGGTNEKLFF. As DNA, the CDR3 is TGTGCCAGCAGCCAAAACACAGGGGGCACTAATGAAAAACTGTTTTTT.

V usage is TRBV28 and J usage is TRBJ1-3; unclear D gene. V dropped 5 bases and J dropped 2 bases, with 4 bases sitting between them. Germline CDR1 MDHEN, CDR2 SYDVKM. The length of the CDR3 is 12 residues. Here the CDR3 DNA reads TGTGCCAGCAGTGCGCCTGGAAACACCATATATTTT. Protein product: CASSAPGNTIYF.

Of note for this clone: A read error may produce the germline difference seen at one junction end. The chain recombines TRBV7-3 with TRBJ1-6; D might be TRBD1 (5 bases). The germline V gene encodes CDR1 SGHTA and CDR2 FQGTGA. This CDR3 is 11 amino acids long. CDR3 bases: TGTGCCAGGGGGAGGGGTTCACCCTTCCACTTT. This codes for CARGRGSPFHF.

This chain connects TRBV28 to TRBJ1-2; no clear D. The germline gives CDR1 MDHEN, CDR2 SYDVKM. V lost 4 bases to trimming and J lost 6 bases, with 15 bases between them. The CDR3 is made up of 14 amino acids. Written as DNA, the CDR3 is TGTGCCAGCAGTTCCCTCCGGAGGGCTAATGGCTACACCTTC. It specifies CASSSLRRANGYTF.

The chain carries TRBV7-9 and TRBJ2-1, with TRBD2 matching over 8 bases. CDR3 length: 14 amino acids. Germline CDR1 reads SEHNR; CDR2 reads FQNEAQ (reference sequence). The trim removed 5 bases at V and 7 bases at J, leaving 7 bases unmatched. CDR3 region: CASSVTSGANEQFF. In DNA, the CDR3 is TGTGCCAGCAGCGTAACTAGCGGCGCAAATGAGCAGTTCTTC.